This record concerns one T cell receptor (beta chain) sequence. Its antigen is not identified. The data stem from a study of cytomegalovirus exposure and HLA in healthy donors. Broader study findings: TRBV6-2, TRBV6-3 and some other V segments were excluded as indistinguishable. Follow-up analysis found HLA locus-dependent TCR association rates, highest for DRB1 and lowest for HLA-C.

60 Vbeta and 13 Jbeta primers were used in PCR. Method: immunoSEQ multiplex PCR; TCRdb's copy keeps in-frame clones and lacks some. Among over 150,000 clones listed, 65% to 85% were seen once. Germline V lookup: CDR1 MNHEY, CDR2 SVGAGI. V lost 7 bases to trimming and J lost 6 bases; unmatched junction nucleotides: 9. The CDR3 covers 14 residues. The chain couples TRBV6-5 to TRBJ1-1, with 9 bases fitting TRBD1. This TCR derives from a boy aged 2 to 9 in good health and CMV-seronegative. Sequences were obtained from PBMCs. In DNA form, the CDR3 reads TGTGCCAGCATCGCCCTACAGGGGGCCGCTGAAGCTTTCTTT. Residues: CASIALQGAAEAFF.